These 5 T cell receptor beta chains came from one sample sequenced in a study of T cell clonotyping in hematopoietic cell transplantation. Measured with immunoSEQ multiplex PCR; TCRdb has only the in-frame clones, and not every one. The repertoire consists of some 6,200 clones, with 65% to 80% occurring once and the leading ten covering 30% to 35%. The material was PBMCs, obtained 100 days after allogeneic stem cell transplant. The receptors here all came from a female patient between 30 and 45 years old who had an allogeneic stem cell transplant, so the T cells may come from the graft donor. Some clones in this sample may be carry-over from other donors' samples.

The chain carries TRBV6-5 and TRBJ1-4, with D unresolved. Trimming pared 4 bases from V and 2 bases from J, leaving 8 bases between. Germline CDR1 and CDR2: MNHEY and SVGAGI. This CDR3 spans 14 amino acids. DNA for the CDR3: TGTGCCAGCAGTTCACATCAGACTAATGAAAAACTGTTTTTT. Amino acid sequence: CASSSHQTNEKLFF.

The rearrangement uses TRBV4-2 and TRBJ1-3; 9 nucleotides agree with TRBD1. V lost 2 bases, J lost 0 bases, and 11 bases stayed unmatched. The CDR3 loop spans 19 amino acids. Germline CDR1 LGHNA, CDR2 YNFKEQ. As DNA, the CDR3 is TGTGCCAGCAGCCAAAACTCCGGGACAGGGACTCCCTCTGGAAACACCATATATTTT. It yields the protein CASSQNSGTGTPSGNTIYF.

The sample holds a few counts of this clone. The chain is built from TRBV6-5 and TRBJ1-2, with TRBD1 as a possible D gene (5 bases). V was pared by 0 bases and J by 7 bases, with 15 bases between. CDR1 and CDR2 (germline): MNHEY, SVGAGI. This CDR3 region has 15 residues. The CDR3 DNA is TGTGCCAGCAGTTACTCGAGGAGGGGTGAGGCTGGCTACACCTTC. Protein: CASSYSRRGEAGYTF.

Written as DNA, the CDR3 is TGTGCCAGCAGTTGGCGGAACGAGCAGTACTTC. This encodes CASSWRNEQYF. The rearrangement joins TRBV6-6 to TRBJ2-7, with D uncertain. V dropped 4 bases and J dropped 5 bases, with 6 bases sitting between them. The CDR3 length is 11 residues. Per the germline V gene, CDR1 is MNHNY and CDR2 is SVGAGI (reference sequence).

The chain couples TRBV6-6 to TRBJ1-1, with 7 bases matching TRBD1. V was clipped by 5 bases and J by 8 bases; unmatched bases: 5. The CDR3 is 12 residues long. CDR1 and CDR2 from the germline V gene are MNHNY and SVGAGI (reference sequence). CDR3 protein: CASSMYRGEAFF. Written as DNA, the CDR3 is TGTGCCAGCAGTATGTACAGGGGCGAAGCTTTCTTT.